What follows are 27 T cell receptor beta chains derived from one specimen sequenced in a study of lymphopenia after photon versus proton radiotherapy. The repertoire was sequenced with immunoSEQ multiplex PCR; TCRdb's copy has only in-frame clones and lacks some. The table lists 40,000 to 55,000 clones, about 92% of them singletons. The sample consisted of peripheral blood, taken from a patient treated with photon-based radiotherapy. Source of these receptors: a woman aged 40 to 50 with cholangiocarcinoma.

In DNA, the CDR3 is TGTGCCAGCAGTGTACGGCAGGGGGGGACCGGGGAGCTGTTTTTT. Amino acid sequence: CASSVRQGGTGELFF. The rearrangement links TRBV2 to TRBJ2-2; D may correspond to TRBD1 or TRBD2 (7 bases each). The length of the CDR3 is 15 residues. V was pared by 4 bases and J by 5 bases, with 14 bases between. Germline V lookup: CDR1 SNHLY, CDR2 FYNNEI.

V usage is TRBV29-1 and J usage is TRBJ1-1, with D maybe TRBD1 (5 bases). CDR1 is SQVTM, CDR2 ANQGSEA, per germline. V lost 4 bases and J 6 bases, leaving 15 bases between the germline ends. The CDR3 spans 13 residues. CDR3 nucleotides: TGCAGCGTTGCCAGAGGACGAGGGGCTGAAGCTTTCTTT. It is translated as CSVARGRGAEAFF.

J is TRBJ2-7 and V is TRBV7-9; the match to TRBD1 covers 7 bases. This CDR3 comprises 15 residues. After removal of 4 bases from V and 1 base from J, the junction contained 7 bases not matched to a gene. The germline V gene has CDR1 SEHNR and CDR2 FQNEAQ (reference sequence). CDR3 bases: TGTGCCAGCAGCTCTTCCGGGACAGAGTCCTACGAGCAGTACTTC. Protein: CASSSSGTESYEQYF.

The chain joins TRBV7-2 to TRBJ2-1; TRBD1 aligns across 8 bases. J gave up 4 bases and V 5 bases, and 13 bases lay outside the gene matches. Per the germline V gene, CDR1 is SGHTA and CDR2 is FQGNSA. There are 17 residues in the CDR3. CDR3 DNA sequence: TGTGCCAGCAGCCCCCAGACAGGGGTAAATACTTACAATGAGCAGTTCTTC. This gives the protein CASSPQTGVNTYNEQFF.

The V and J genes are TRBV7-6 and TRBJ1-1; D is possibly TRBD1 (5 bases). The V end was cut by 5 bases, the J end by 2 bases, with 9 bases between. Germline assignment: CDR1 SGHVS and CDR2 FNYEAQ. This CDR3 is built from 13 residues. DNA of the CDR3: TGTGCCAGCAGCCTCCAGGGTAACACTGAAGCTTTCTTT. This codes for CASSLQGNTEAFF.

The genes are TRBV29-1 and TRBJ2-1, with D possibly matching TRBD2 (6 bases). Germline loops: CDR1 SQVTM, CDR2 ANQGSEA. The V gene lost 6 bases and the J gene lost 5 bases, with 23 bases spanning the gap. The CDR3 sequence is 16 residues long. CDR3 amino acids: CSVLSRGGVWNNEQFF. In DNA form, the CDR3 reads TGCAGCGTGCTATCTAGAGGAGGGGTATGGAACAATGAGCAGTTCTTC.

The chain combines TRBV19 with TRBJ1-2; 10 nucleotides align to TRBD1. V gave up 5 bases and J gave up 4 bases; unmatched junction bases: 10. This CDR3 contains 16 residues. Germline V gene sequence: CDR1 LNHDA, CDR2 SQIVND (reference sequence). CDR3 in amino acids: CASSGGQGSPLYGYTF. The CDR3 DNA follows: TGTGCCAGTAGTGGGGGACAGGGGAGCCCCCTCTATGGCTACACCTTC.

CDR3 nucleotides: TGTGCCAGTGGGCTCAGGGGGCATGGCTACACCTTC. Its translation: CASGLRGHGYTF. The chain has TRBV6-5 and TRBJ1-2; 8 bases align to TRBD1. With 9 bases clipped from V and 6 bases from J, the junction kept 6 bases outside the gene matches. The CDR3 runs to 12 residues. Germline assignment: CDR1 MNHEY and CDR2 SVGAGI.

CDR3 DNA sequence: TGTGCCAGCAGCTTAAACTTCGGGGCCCAAGAGACCCAGTACTTC. Translating gives CASSLNFGAQETQYF. This chain joins TRBV7-3 and TRBJ2-5; D is possibly TRBD1 or TRBD2 (5 bases each). The V end lost 1 base, the J end lost 1 base, and 10 bases lay between the germline ends. Germline V gene data show CDR1 as SGHTA and CDR2 as FQGTGA. CDR3 size: 15 residues.

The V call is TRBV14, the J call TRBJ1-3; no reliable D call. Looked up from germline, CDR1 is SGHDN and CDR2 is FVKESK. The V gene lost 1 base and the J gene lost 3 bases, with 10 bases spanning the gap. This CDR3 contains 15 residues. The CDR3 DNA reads TGTGCCAGCAGCCAAGGTGGAGGTGTTGGAAACACCATATATTTT. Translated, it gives CASSQGGGVGNTIYF.

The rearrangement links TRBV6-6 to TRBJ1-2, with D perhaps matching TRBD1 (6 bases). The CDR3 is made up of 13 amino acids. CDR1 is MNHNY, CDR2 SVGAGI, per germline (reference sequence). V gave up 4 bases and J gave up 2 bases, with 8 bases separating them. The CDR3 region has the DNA TGTGCCAGCAGTTGGACAGCAAACTATGGCTACACCTTC. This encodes CASSWTANYGYTF.

The CDR3 region has the DNA TGTGCCAGCACCCTCCACGGGGCGAGCTCCTACAATGAGCAGTTCTTC. As protein: CASTLHGASSYNEQFF. This chain uses TRBV28 with TRBJ2-1, with D perhaps assigned TRBD1 or TRBD2 (5 bases each). With 7 bases removed from V and 0 bases from J, the gap between germline ends came to 16 bases. The CDR3 runs to 16 residues. Germline CDR1 and CDR2: MDHEN and SYDVKM.

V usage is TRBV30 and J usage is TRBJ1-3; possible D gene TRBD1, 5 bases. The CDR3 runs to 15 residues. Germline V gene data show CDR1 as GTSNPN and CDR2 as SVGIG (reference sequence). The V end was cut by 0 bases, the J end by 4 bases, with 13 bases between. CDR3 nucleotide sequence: TGTGCCTGGAGTGTAAGCTCGGCAGGGGGAAACACCATATATTTT. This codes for CAWSVSSAGGNTIYF.

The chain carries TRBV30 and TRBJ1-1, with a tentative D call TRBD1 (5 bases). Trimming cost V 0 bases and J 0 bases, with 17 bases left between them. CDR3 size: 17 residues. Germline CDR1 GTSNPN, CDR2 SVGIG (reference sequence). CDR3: CAWSVLGGQTVNTEAFF. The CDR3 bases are TGTGCCTGGAGTGTTCTTGGAGGGCAGACAGTGAACACTGAAGCTTTCTTT. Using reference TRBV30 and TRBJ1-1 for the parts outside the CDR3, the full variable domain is SQTIHQWPATLVQPVGSPLSLECTVEGTSNPNLYWYRQAAGRGLQLLFYSVGIGQISSEVPQNLSASRPQDRQFILSSKKLLLSDSGFYLCAWSVLGGQTVNTEAFFGQGTRLTVV.

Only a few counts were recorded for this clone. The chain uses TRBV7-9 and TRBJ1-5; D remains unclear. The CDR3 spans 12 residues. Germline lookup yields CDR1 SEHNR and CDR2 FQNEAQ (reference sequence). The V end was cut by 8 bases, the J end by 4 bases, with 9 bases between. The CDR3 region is CASAIRNQPQHF. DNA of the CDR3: TGTGCCAGCGCTATCCGGAATCAGCCCCAGCATTTT.

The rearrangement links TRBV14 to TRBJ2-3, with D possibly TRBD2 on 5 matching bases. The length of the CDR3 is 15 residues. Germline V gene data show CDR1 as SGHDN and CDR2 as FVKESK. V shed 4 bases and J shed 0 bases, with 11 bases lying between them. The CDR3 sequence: CASSPLASSTDTQYF. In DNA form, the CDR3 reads TGTGCCAGCAGCCCGTTAGCGTCTAGCACAGATACGCAGTATTTT. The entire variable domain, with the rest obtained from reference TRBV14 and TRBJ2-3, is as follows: EAGVTQFPSHSVIEKGQTVTLRCDPISGHDNLYWYRRVMGKEIKFLLHFVKESKQDESGMPNNRFLAERTGGTYSTLKVQPAELEDSGVYFCASSPLASSTDTQYFGPGTRLTVL.

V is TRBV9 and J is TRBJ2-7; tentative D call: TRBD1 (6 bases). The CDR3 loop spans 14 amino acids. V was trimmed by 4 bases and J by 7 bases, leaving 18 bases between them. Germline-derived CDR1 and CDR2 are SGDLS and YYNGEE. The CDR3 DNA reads TGTGCCAGCAGCCCCCGGGTGGGGGCGCAGGAGCAGTACTTC. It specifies CASSPRVGAQEQYF. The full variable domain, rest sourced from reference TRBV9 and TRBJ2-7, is DSGVTQTPKHLITATGQRVTLRCSPRSGDLSVYWYQQSLDQGLQFLIQYYNGEERAKGNILERFSAQQFPDLHSELNLSSLELGDSALYFCASSPRVGAQEQYFGPGTRLTVT.

CDR3 sequence: CASSEEGGFGYGYTF. CDR3 nucleotide sequence: TGTGCCAGCAGTGAAGAGGGGGGATTCGGCTATGGCTACACCTTC. This rearrangement joins TRBV6-1 to TRBJ1-2, with D tentatively TRBD1 (6 bases). V lost 1 base to trimming and J lost 4 bases, with 13 bases between them. The CDR3 runs 15 residues. Germline assignment: CDR1 MNHNS and CDR2 SASEGT.

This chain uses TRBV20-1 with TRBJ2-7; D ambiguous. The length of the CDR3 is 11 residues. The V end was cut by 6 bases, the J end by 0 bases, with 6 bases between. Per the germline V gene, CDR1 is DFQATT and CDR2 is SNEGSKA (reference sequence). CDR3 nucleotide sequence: TGCAGTGCCCGGAGCTCCTACGAGCAGTACTTC. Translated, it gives CSARSSYEQYF.

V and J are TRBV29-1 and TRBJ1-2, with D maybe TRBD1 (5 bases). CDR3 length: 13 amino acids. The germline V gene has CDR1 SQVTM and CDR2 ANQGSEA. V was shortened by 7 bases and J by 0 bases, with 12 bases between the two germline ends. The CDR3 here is CSAVGGANYGYTF. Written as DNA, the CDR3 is TGCAGCGCCGTCGGGGGGGCTAACTATGGCTACACCTTC.

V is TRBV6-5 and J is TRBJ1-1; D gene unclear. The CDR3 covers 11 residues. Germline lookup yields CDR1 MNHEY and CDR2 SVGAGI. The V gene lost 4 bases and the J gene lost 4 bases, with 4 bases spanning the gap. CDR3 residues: CASSSGTEAFF. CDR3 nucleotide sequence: TGTGCCAGCAGTTCCGGCACTGAAGCTTTCTTT.

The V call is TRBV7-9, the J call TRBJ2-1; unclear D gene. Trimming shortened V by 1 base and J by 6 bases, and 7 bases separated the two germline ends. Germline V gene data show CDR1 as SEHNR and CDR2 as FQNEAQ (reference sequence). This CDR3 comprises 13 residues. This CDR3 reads CASSLGQVNEQFF. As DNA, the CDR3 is TGTGCCAGCAGCTTAGGTCAGGTCAATGAGCAGTTCTTC.

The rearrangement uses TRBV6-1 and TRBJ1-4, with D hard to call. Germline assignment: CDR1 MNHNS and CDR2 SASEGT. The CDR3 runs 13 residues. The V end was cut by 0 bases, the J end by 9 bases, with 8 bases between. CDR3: CASSEARVKKLFF. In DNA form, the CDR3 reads TGTGCCAGCAGTGAAGCTAGGGTGAAAAAACTGTTTTTT.

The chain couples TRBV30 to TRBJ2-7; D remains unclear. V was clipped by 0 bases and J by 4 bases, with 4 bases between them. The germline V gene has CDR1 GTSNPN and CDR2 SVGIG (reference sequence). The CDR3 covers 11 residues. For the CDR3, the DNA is TGTGCCTGGAGTGTACGGTACGAGCAGTACTTC. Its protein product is CAWSVRYEQYF. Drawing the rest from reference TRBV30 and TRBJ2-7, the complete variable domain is SQTIHQWPATLVQPVGSPLSLECTVEGTSNPNLYWYRQAAGRGLQLLFYSVGIGQISSEVPQNLSASRPQDRQFILSSKKLLLSDSGFYLCAWSVRYEQYFGPGTRLTVT.

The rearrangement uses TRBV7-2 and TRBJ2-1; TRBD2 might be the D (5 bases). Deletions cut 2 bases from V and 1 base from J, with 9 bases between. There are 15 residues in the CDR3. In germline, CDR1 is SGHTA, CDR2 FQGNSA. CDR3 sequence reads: CASSLLAGSYNEQFF. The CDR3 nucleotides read TGTGCCAGCAGCTTACTTGCGGGTTCCTACAATGAGCAGTTCTTC.

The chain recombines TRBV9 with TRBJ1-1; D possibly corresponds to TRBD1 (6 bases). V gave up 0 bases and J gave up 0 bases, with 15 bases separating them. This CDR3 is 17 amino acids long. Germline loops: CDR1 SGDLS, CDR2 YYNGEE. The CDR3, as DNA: TGTGCCAGCAGCGTAGGAGGGGGTAGGGATATGAACACTGAAGCTTTCTTT. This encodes CASSVGGGRDMNTEAFF.

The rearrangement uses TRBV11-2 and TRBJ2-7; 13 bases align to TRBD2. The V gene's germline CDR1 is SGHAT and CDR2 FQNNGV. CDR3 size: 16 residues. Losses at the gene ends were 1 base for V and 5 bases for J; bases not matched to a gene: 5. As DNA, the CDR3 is TGTGCCAGCAGCTTAGTCGGGGGACTAGCGGGGAACGAGCAGTACTTC. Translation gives CASSLVGGLAGNEQYF.